This entry concerns a single T cell receptor beta chain. No cognate antigen has been identified for it. Base-call qualities are not available, and no considerably larger clone is one nucleotide away. The data are from a study of cytomegalovirus exposure and HLA in healthy donors listed by TCRdb under 2017. Notes on the research overall: An earlier analysis of fewer than 750 of the donors reported approximately 280 Gb of sequence data and 117 million unique TCR beta sequences obtained from approximately 180 million T cells. Of the approximately 400 genotyped donors, more than 75% were placed in the genetic ancestry cluster associated with self-reported Caucasian donors. To predict cytomegalovirus infection status, the study brought together high-throughput TCR immunosequencing, statistical association of individual TCRs with disease status, and machine learning. Alongside the repertoire data, information on donor age, sex, ethnicity and CMV serostatus was compiled. In a later analysis, previously published TCR beta repertoires from several hundred donors were re-analyzed and high-resolution HLA genotyping was added so that TCR occurrence patterns could be studied. An earlier analysis of 587 of the donors applied high-throughput TCR beta sequencing to assess whether each TCR beta V gene segment acted as functional or pseudogenic. All discovery cohort repertoires had been generated on a single sequencing platform. Class I and class II HLA loci were covered by the typing at four-digit resolution. Among some 410 genotyped donors of the cohort, an average of roughly 230,000 unique TCR beta nucleotide sequences was sequenced per donor, of which about 19% were non-productive. The number of typed donors differed by locus: about 620-640 for A, B, C, DRB1 and DQB1; approximately 520 for DQA1; 606 for DPA1; and about 450 for DPB1. A later genetic analysis took genome-wide SNP genotypes for about three fifths of the 666 donors and used that subset as a discovery cohort. The later analysis used no new phenotypic data to find candidate immune exposures, relying instead on TCR beta sequences and their occurrence across donors. Besides the first cohort of more than 650 subjects, a separate validation cohort made up of 95 to 150 different subjects was used. The study used immunosequencing to profile the T cell repertoires of hundreds of subjects and linked those repertoires to cytomegalovirus serostatus. A handful of DR-DQ haplotypes were handled as single units for association and clustering because linkage in the cohort was strong. Approximately 310 gigabases of sequencing data and tens of millions of unique TCR sequences were included in an early release covering around 600 HLA-typed donors. The study aimed to test whether cataloging public T cell receptors could reveal signatures of past pathogen exposure.

What the research found in general, with its limitations: Correlated functional status among segregating V segments might reflect linkage disequilibrium, but an unknown experimental factor could not be ruled out. According to a later genetic analysis, donors in an Asian-associated ancestry cluster had fewer N-insertions in productive TCRs than the approximately 670-donor mean. In an earlier analysis of roughly 560 of the donors, most TCR beta V segments were observed in productive rearrangements about 87% or about 30% of the time, broadly matching IMGT annotations. The presence/absence analyses assumed that sequencing depth was roughly uniform across donors, and that assumption may not be true. A later analysis found that HLA-associated TCR beta chains were more clonally expanded and had lower generation probabilities than equally common non-associated chains. In both the original and validation cohorts, the classifier was reported to diagnose cytomegalovirus status with high specificity and sensitivity. Because counts were too low, 15 to 20 rarely observed V segments, including chromosome 9 orphons, were excluded from the earlier analysis of around 590 of the donors. Some IMGT-functional V segments, including TRBV6-2 and TRBV6-3, could not be told apart with the 87-base-pair reads, so those segments were excluded. A cluster of highly shared sequence variants was judged likely to be a technical artifact of the sequencing pipeline. An association between a missense DCLRE1C variant and V-gene and J-gene trimming of TCR beta chains was found in a later genetic analysis and replicated in an independent cohort. A further reported finding was that TCR beta sequences accurately predicted the HLA-A and HLA-B alleles for most subjects in the first cohort. In vitro tests confirmed that a few of the cytomegalovirus-associated TCR beta chains recognize cytomegalovirus antigens. The only immune exposure information available for the cohort was CMV serostatus. Most TCR sequences were observed very rarely across donors, whereas some public TCRs were present in many individuals. A later analysis associated roughly 17,000 TCR beta sequences with specific HLA alleles at a false discovery rate of 0.05. Strong co-occurrence of HLA alleles, especially DR and DQ, made assigning TCR associations to individual alleles difficult. Because HLA typing was missing for some donors at each locus, association tests included only the typed subset. Only TCR beta chains were sequenced in this cohort, and the absence of alpha or paired-chain data limited detectable features. According to a later analysis, TCR association rates differed among HLA loci, with DRB1 alleles showing the most associated TCRs and HLA-C alleles showing the fewest. Most CMV-associated TCR beta chains appeared to be HLA-restricted in a later analysis, and the HLA associations seemed to be driven largely by CMV exposure. The study listed 150 to 200 TCR beta chains as associated with cytomegalovirus. A later analysis reported that several top co-occurrence clusters appeared linked to parvovirus B19, influenza, CMV and Epstein-Barr virus. It was suggested by the authors that the approach could potentially be generalized to other disease states and immunological phenotypes.

The receptor library was made with the immunoSEQ multiplex PCR assay. The multiplex PCR relied on a mix of 60 forward primers for TCR Vbeta segments and 13 reverse primers for TCR Jbeta segments. A multiplex PCR assay on genomic DNA amplified the CDR3 region of rearranged TCR beta genes. The Illumina HiSeq System was used to sequence the amplified TCR beta libraries as 87-base-pair reads. The authors processed their data as follows. In a later analysis, roughly 80 million unique TCR beta chains were counted across the 666 repertoires, and some 10 million of these chains were shared by at least two donors. A nearest-neighbor algorithm error-corrected the raw reads and collapsed the reads into unique sequences, merging closely related sequences to remove PCR and sequencing errors. Alignment of CDR3 sequences to IMGT reference sequences was used to assign V, D and J gene segments. For a sequence to be retained, a match of at least six nucleotides to both a V gene segment and a J gene segment was required. Rearrangements were called productive when the CDR3 lacked stop codons and stayed in frame with V and J; all others were non-productive. Following IMGT convention, CDR3 was defined as the stretch from the second conserved V-encoded cysteine up to the conserved J-encoded phenylalanine. The earlier analysis of about 570 of the donors excluded any sequence lacking an unambiguous match to a single V gene segment. In an earlier analysis of more than 500 of the donors, a V segment was called functional when productive rearrangements were above 56.7%, and segregating when the standard deviation between donors exceeded 5%. A statistical classification framework was built for diagnosing cytomegalovirus status from the catalog of TCR beta chain sequences. A later analysis assigned V and J genes by comparing TCR nucleotide sequences with IMGT/GENE-DB human TR gene sequences. A later analysis assigned CDR3 sequences and most-parsimonious VDJ recombination scenarios with the TCRdist pipeline. In a later analysis, each TCR beta chain was defined by its CDR3 amino acid sequence together with its V-gene family, and reads without a unique V-gene family were excluded. To address suspected cross-contamination and a sequencing artifact, a later analysis removed 550 to 750 highly shared, low-generation-probability nucleotide sequences. In a later analysis, a clonal expansion index was calculated for each public chain from normalized within-repertoire ranks of inferred template counts. In a later analysis, generation probabilities were computed using a VDJ recombination model fitted to out-of-frame rearrangements, and the results were checked against IGoR. Hypergeometric tests were used in a later analysis to score TCR-TCR, TCR-HLA and TCR-CMV co-occurrence, with a repertoire-size bias correction applied to the TCR pairs. In a later analysis, false discovery rates were estimated by permuting HLA or CMV assignments 20 times. In a later analysis, co-occurring TCRs were grouped using DBSCAN, and TCRdist sequence similarity was added for clustering within HLA-allele-positive subsets. Repertoires with fewer than 30,000 or more than 120,000 public chains were left out of co-occurrence clustering, as were five repertoires with anomalous nucleotide sharing. Drawn from immuneACCESS, this table holds only the in-frame rearrangements with V and J called that TCRdb kept. Clones are partly lost; checked studies trace under half to an unresolved V gene and leave the rest unexplained. From that table come the V and J calls and clone size; the DNA was used to work out D and trimming. The sample profile shows under 200,000 clones; roughly 80% of them were found once. 2% to 2.5% of the sample comes from the top ten.

The germline V gene sets CDR1 to WSHSY and CDR2 to SAAADI. V gives up 0 bases and J gives up 4 bases, and the segment between their germline ends measures 7 bases. The CDR3, cysteine through phenylalanine, is 13 amino acids long. The DNA shown is the 39-base CDR3, in frame from base 1. The cohort consisted of approximately 690 healthy bone marrow donors. At the time of sampling, every cohort member was nominally healthy, though immune exposures that went unrecorded were likely present. The donor tested CMV seronegative and was one of the 352 seronegative cohort members. Each donor provided a peripheral blood sample, and peripheral blood mononuclear cells were used for TCR beta sequencing. Genomic DNA was extracted from the blood cell samples with the Qiagen DNeasy Blood Extraction Kit.

Recombination linked TRBV10-2 to TRBJ2-7; the D gene cannot be named for sure. This receptor was taken from a male donor in good health and CMV-seronegative. Input material: PBMCs. CDR3 region: CASSESLRYEQYF. In nucleotides, the sequence is TGCGCCAGCAGTGAGTCGCTAAGATACGAGCAGTACTTC.